Shown below are 23 T cell receptor beta chains from a single sample sequenced in a study of CD8 T cells in Susac syndrome. RNA amounts of about 0.45 to 1 ug underwent reverse transcription with random hexamers. TCRdb redid the calling of the immunoSEQ multiplex PCR reads with MiXCR, one entry per CDR3 protein. The profile shows roughly 180,000 distinct CDR3 sequences, approximately 94% of them singletons. The source material was CD4+ T cells from PBMCs. These receptors all come from a human donor in good health.

The rearrangement uses TRBV21-1 and TRBJ2-7; no DNA check was done on the table's D call, TRBD2. TRBV21-1 is described as a pseudogene. This CDR3 is built from 15 residues. CDR3 DNA sequence: TGTGCCAGCAGCAAAGGGGAGGCGAGCTCCTACGAGCAGTACTTC. The encoded protein is CASSKGEASSYEQYF.

This chain uses TRBV27 with TRBJ2-7, with D maybe TRBD1 (6 bases). Trimming removed 5 bases from V and 6 bases from J, with 14 bases in between. This CDR3 is 13 amino acids long. Germline CDR1 is MNHEY and CDR2 is SMNVEV (reference sequence). The CDR3 sequence: CASSATGLGEQYF. For the CDR3, the DNA is TGTGCCAGCAGTGCTACAGGGTTAGGCGAGCAGTACTTC.

This clonotype showed up just once. V and J are TRBV23-1 and TRBJ2-7, with D tentatively TRBD2 (6 bases). TRBV23-1 falls under the ORF class, with uncertain function. The V and J ends lost 0 bases and 2 bases respectively, with 14 bases between them. This CDR3 comprises 16 residues. The CDR3 protein is CASSQSPGTRTYEQYF. The CDR3 bases are TGCGCCAGCAGTCAATCGCCCGGGACTCGTACCTACGAGCAGTACTTC.

The chain has TRBV5-6 and TRBJ1-4, with a weak D call TRBD1 (6 bases). Germline values: CDR1 SGHDT, CDR2 YYEEEE. The length of the CDR3 is 14 residues. V lost 1 base and J lost 5, with 9 bases in between. The CDR3 sequence is CASSLSGVNEKLFF. Written as DNA, the CDR3 is TGTGCCAGCAGCTTGTCAGGGGTGAATGAAAAACTGTTTTTT.

This clonotype was counted a single time. The chain links TRBV5-1 to TRBJ2-7; 7 bases fit TRBD2. Losses at the gene ends were 0 bases for V and 3 bases for J; bases not matched to a gene: 3. Germline lookup yields CDR1 SGHRS and CDR2 YFSETQ. There are 14 residues in the CDR3. The chain's CDR3 is CASSLGLAVYEQYF. In DNA form, the CDR3 reads TGCGCCAGCAGCTTGGGGCTAGCGGTCTACGAGCAGTACTTC.

This clonotype was recorded only once. The genes are TRBV2 and TRBJ2-6; D is unclear. Trimming cost V 6 bases and J 2 bases, with 23 bases left between them. Germline CDR1 is SNHLY and CDR2 is FYNNEI. The CDR3 consists of 19 residues. The CDR3 DNA follows: TGTGCCAGCAGGGGCGCAGACACAAGGGCCCACCCTGGGGCCAACGTCCTGACTTTC. It encodes CASRGADTRAHPGANVLTF.

CDR3: CSAPSREWGRNEQFF. For the CDR3, the DNA is TGCAGCGCCCCTTCTAGAGAGTGGGGTAGGAATGAGCAGTTCTTC. This chain links TRBV29-1 with TRBJ2-1; D gene uncertain. Trimming stripped 7 bases from V and 7 bases from J, with 23 bases between. The CDR3 is made up of 15 amino acids. Germline-derived CDR1 and CDR2 are SQVTM and ANQGSEA.

The chain joins TRBV25-1 to TRBJ1-5; 7 bases are a match to TRBD1. The trim removed 2 bases at V and 7 bases at J, leaving 5 bases unmatched. This CDR3 comprises 14 residues. Germline lookup yields CDR1 MGHDK and CDR2 SYGVNS. The CDR3: CASSEPGQIQPQHF. In nucleotides, the CDR3 is TGTGCCAGCAGTGAACCGGGACAGATACAGCCCCAGCATTTT. The variable domain in full, completed from reference TRBV25-1 and TRBJ1-5, reads EADIYQTPRYLVIGTGKKITLECSQTMGHDKMYWYQQDPGMELHLIHYSYGVNSTEKGDLSSESTVSRIRTEHFPLTLESARPSHTSQYLCASSEPGQIQPQHFGDGTRLSIL.

V and J are TRBV21-1 and TRBJ2-7. TRBV21-1 is given as a pseudogene. The CDR3 runs to 11 residues. The CDR3 loop is CASSKGGEQYF. CDR3 bases: TGTGCCAGCAGCAAAGGTGGGGAGCAGTACTTC.

The J gene is TRBJ1-1, the V gene TRBV4-3; no firm D call. CDR1 and CDR2 from the germline V gene are LGHNA and YSLEER. The V end was cut by 1 base, the J end by 1 base, with 7 bases between. CDR3 size: 14 residues. The CDR3 loop is CASSQGVGNTEAFF. CDR3 coding DNA: TGCGCCAGCAGCCAAGGGGTAGGGAACACTGAAGCTTTCTTT.

CDR3 bases: TGTGCCAGCAGTGCATGGGGGCGGAGAGATACGCAGTATTTT. Protein sequence: CASSAWGRRDTQYF. The V and J genes are TRBV2 and TRBJ2-3; weak D call: TRBD1 (6 bases). CDR3 size: 14 residues. Germline assignment: CDR1 SNHLY and CDR2 FYNNEI. V lost 4 bases and J 5 bases, leaving 13 bases between the germline ends.

J is TRBJ2-1 and V is TRBV7-2, with 7 bases matching TRBD2. Germline CDR1 reads SGHTA; CDR2 reads FQGNSA. The CDR3 sequence is 15 residues long. Trimming cost V 2 bases and J 8 bases; bases outside gene matches: 9. The CDR3 spells CASSLSASGIDEQFF. Written as DNA, the CDR3 is TGTGCCAGCAGCTTAAGCGCTAGCGGCATAGATGAGCAGTTCTTC.

The V call is TRBV20-1, the J call TRBJ2-1; D may be TRBD2 (6 bases). Germline assignment: CDR1 DFQATT and CDR2 SNEGSKA (reference sequence). The CDR3 covers 16 residues. With 5 bases removed from V and 1 base from J, the gap between germline ends came to 18 bases. The DNA for the CDR3 is TGCAGTGCTGGACTACTCCTAGGCGATTCCTACAATGAGCAGTTCTTC. This encodes CSAGLLLGDSYNEQFF.

The chain links TRBV6-5 to TRBJ1-2; perhaps TRBD1 as D (6 bases). The V end was cut by 5 bases, the J end by 7 bases, with 14 bases between. The CDR3 has 13 amino acids. The V gene's germline CDR1 is MNHEY and CDR2 SVGAGI. CDR3 DNA: TGTGCCAGCAGTGGAACAGGGTTTCTTGGCTACACCTTC. The encoded protein is CASSGTGFLGYTF.

J is TRBJ2-7 and V is TRBV4-2; 9 nucleotides line up with TRBD1. This CDR3 region has 16 residues. The germline CDR1 and CDR2 sequences are LGHNA and YNFKEQ. The V segment lost 3 bases and the J segment 5 bases; nucleotides outside the gene matches: 11. This CDR3 is CASSQDLGTGMDEQYF. In DNA, the CDR3 is TGTGCCAGCAGCCAGGATCTCGGGACAGGGATGGACGAGCAGTACTTC.

The V gene is TRBV6-6, the J gene TRBJ2-3; TRBD2 matches at 11 bases. With V trimmed by 4 bases and J by 5 bases, 8 bases remained unmatched. The V gene's germline CDR1 is MNHNY and CDR2 SVGAGI (reference sequence). The CDR3 contains 16 residues. CDR3: CASSSTLAGAGDTQYF. The CDR3 nucleotides are TGTGCCAGCAGTTCCACACTAGCGGGAGCAGGAGATACGCAGTATTTT.

The J gene is TRBJ1-1, the V gene TRBV4-3; TRBD1 agrees at 7 bases. The CDR3 contains 14 residues. CDR1 is LGHNA and CDR2 is YSLEER in the germline V gene. V shed 4 bases and J 7 bases; nucleotides not matched to a gene: 9. CDR3 sequence reads: CASSRDTGVREAFF. In DNA, the CDR3 is TGCGCCAGCAGCCGCGATACAGGGGTCCGTGAAGCTTTCTTT.

The chain joins TRBV14 to TRBJ1-2; D is uncertain. CDR1 and CDR2 from the germline V gene are SGHDN and FVKESK. Between the trimmed V and J ends, which lost 4 bases and 8 bases, there was a span of 14 bases. The CDR3 has 13 residues. This chain's CDR3 is CASSPRSIAGYTF. In nucleotides, the CDR3 is TGTGCCAGCAGCCCCCGAAGTATTGCGGGCTACACCTTC.

This chain joins TRBV30 and TRBJ1-5; D is unclear. Germline V lookup: CDR1 GTSNPN, CDR2 SVGIG (reference sequence). Between the trimmed V and J ends, which lost 0 bases and 7 bases, there was a span of 10 bases. There are 13 residues in the CDR3. The CDR3 sequence is CAWSVVGRQPQHF. CDR3 DNA sequence: TGTGCCTGGAGTGTGGTAGGGAGACAGCCCCAGCATTTT.

This chain connects TRBV3-1 to TRBJ2-7; maybe TRBD2 (5 bases). In germline, CDR1 is LGHDT, CDR2 YNNKEL (reference sequence). The germline V and J ends were trimmed by 2 bases and 2 bases, with 10 bases remaining between them. The CDR3 totals 14 residues. This CDR3 is CASSQRGRAYEQYF. CDR3 bases: TGTGCCAGCAGCCAAAGAGGGCGGGCCTACGAGCAGTACTTC.

This clonotype is a singleton in its sample. The chain employs TRBV7-2 and TRBJ2-6; D not certain. Trimming removed 5 bases at V and 0 bases at J, with 11 bases between. The CDR3 runs 16 residues. Germline CDR1 and CDR2: SGHTA and FQGNSA. The CDR3 DNA sequence: TGTGCCAGCAGCCCTCGCTGGGACTCTGGGGCCAACGTCCTGACTTTC. It yields the protein CASSPRWDSGANVLTF. The variable domain in full, with the rest retrieved from reference TRBV7-2 and TRBJ2-6, is GAGVSQSPSNKVTEKGKDVELRCDPISGHTALYWYRQSLGQGLEFLIYFQGNSAPDKSGLPSDRFSAERTGGSVSTLTIQRTQQEDSAVYLCASSPRWDSGANVLTFGAGSRLTVL.

This clonotype has only one observation. The genes are TRBV29-1 and TRBJ1-5, with 8 bases identical to TRBD1. CDR1 and CDR2 (germline): SQVTM, ANQGSEA. V shed 5 bases and J 6 bases; nucleotides not matched to a gene: 6. The CDR3 loop spans 13 amino acids. CDR3 protein: CSVRQGAFQPQHF. In nucleotides, the CDR3 is TGCAGCGTTAGGCAGGGGGCTTTTCAGCCCCAGCATTTT.

This clonotype has a single count. The CDR3 here is CSVYGLAGVPDTQYF. The CDR3, as DNA: TGCAGCGTTTACGGACTAGCGGGAGTCCCAGATACGCAGTATTTT. The V call is TRBV29-1, the J call TRBJ2-3; 13 nucleotides match TRBD2. The CDR3 covers 15 residues. With 5 bases clipped from V and 4 bases from J, the junction kept 6 bases outside the gene matches. CDR1 and CDR2 from the germline V gene are SQVTM and ANQGSEA.